This T cell receptor beta chain originates from a study of blood T cell repertoires in COVID-19. At the level of the study: COVID-19 samples collected from the United States, Italy and Spain covered acute and convalescent phases.

TCRdb's copy holds only in-frame clones and misses some; the assay was immunoSEQ multiplex PCR. This sample has about 480,000 clones, with roughly 88% found just once. Germline-derived CDR1 and CDR2 are LGHNA and YNFKEQ. The ends lost 1 base at V and 4 bases at J; junction bases unmatched: 10. This CDR3 contains 17 residues. The source is a woman in her forties who had recovered from COVID-19. The specimen was PBMCs or T cells enriched from blood (not recorded which). The chain carries TRBV4-2 and TRBJ2-3; 8 nucleotides align to TRBD2. CDR3 coding DNA: TGTGCCAGCAGCCAAGTAGGGAAGAGCGGGAGCGCAGATACGCAGTATTTT. Translated, it gives CASSQVGKSGSADTQYF.